Listed below are T cell receptor beta chains from one sample, sequenced in a study of cytomegalovirus exposure and HLA in healthy donors. Produced via immunoSEQ multiplex PCR; TCRdb's table is partial and in-frame only. In total, the table holds roughly 73,000 clones. Sequencing was performed on PBMCs. The source is a man aged 45 to 65 in good health and CMV-seropositive. Each CDR3 is given with its conserved first and last residue. D genes are given only for firm matches.

j_call d_call v_call cdr3_aa cdr3_nt
TRBJ2-5 TRBD2 TRBV6-1 CASSGRGVRQETQYF TGTGCCAGCTCCGGGCGGGGGGTAAGGCAAGAGACCCAGTACTTC
TRBJ1-1 . TRBV7-2 CASSLATNTEAFF TGTGCCAGCAGCTTAGCGACAAACACTGAAGCTTTCTTT
TRBJ1-2 TRBD1 TRBV5-6 CASSHGTGPSYGYTF TGTGCCAGCAGCCATGGGACAGGCCCTTCCTATGGCTACACCTTC
TRBJ1-5 TRBD1 TRBV6-1 CASSERTGGGQPQHF TGTGCCAGCAGTGAAAGGACAGGGGGAGGTCAGCCCCAGCATTTT
TRBJ2-3 TRBD2 TRBV19 CARSKLEGLAVSTDTQYF TGTGCTCGTAGTAAGTTGGAGGGTCTAGCGGTTAGCACAGATACGCAGTATTTT
TRBJ1-2 . TRBV30 CAWRKGGDGYTF TGTGCCTGGAGGAAAGGGGGGGATGGCTACACCTTC
TRBJ1-2 TRBD1 TRBV5-6 CASSFPRGPYGYTF TGTGCCAGCAGCTTCCCCAGGGGGCCCTATGGCTACACCTTC
TRBJ1-3 . TRBV21-1 CASSGSRDYSGNTIYF TGTGCCAGCAGCGGTAGCCGGGACTACTCTGGAAACACCATATATTTT
TRBJ2-5 TRBD1 TRBV11-2 CASSSPRTGGMETQYF TGTGCCAGCAGCTCCCCCCGGACAGGGGGTATGGAGACCCAGTACTTC
TRBJ1-2 TRBD1 TRBV15 CATSRDGSSGQGRGGYTF TGTGCCACCAGCAGAGATGGGTCCTCGGGACAGGGAAGGGGTGGCTACACCTTC
TRBJ2-1 . TRBV9 CASIGVNNEQFF TGTGCCAGCATCGGGGTAAACAATGAGCAGTTCTTC
TRBJ1-2 TRBD1 TRBV4-1 CASSQDRGQNYGYTF TGCGCCAGCAGCCAAGATAGGGGGCAAAACTATGGCTACACCTTC
TRBJ2-5 . TRBV29-1 CSVLNSLQLYQETQYF TGCAGCGTCTTGAATTCTCTACAGCTGTACCAAGAGACCCAGTACTTC
TRBJ2-5 . TRBV7-2 CASSLAFAGSQETQYF TGTGCCAGCAGCTTAGCGTTCGCGGGGTCCCAAGAGACCCAGTACTTC
TRBJ2-5 TRBD2 TRBV29-1 CSVWGGEETQYF TGCAGCGTATGGGGGGGAGAAGAGACCCAGTACTTC
TRBJ2-5 . TRBV5-1 CASSFTLQETQYF TGCGCCAGCAGCTTCACCCTACAAGAGACCCAGTACTTC